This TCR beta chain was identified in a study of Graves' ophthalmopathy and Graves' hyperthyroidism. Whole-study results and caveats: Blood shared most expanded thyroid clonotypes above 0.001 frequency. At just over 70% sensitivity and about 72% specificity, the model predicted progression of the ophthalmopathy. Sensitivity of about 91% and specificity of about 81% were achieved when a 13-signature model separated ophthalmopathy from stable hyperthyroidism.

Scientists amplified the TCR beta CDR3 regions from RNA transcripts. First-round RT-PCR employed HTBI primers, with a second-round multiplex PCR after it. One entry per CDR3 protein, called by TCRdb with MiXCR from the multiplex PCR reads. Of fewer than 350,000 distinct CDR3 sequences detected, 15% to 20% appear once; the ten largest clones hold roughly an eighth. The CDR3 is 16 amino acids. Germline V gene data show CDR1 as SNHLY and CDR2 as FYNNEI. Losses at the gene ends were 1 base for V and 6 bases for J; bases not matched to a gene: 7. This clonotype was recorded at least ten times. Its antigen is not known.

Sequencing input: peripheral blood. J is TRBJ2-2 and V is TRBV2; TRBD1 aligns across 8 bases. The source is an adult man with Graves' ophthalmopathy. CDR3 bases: TGTGCCAGCAGTGAAGGCAGGGGGCTGTTTGCCGGGGAGCTGTTTTTT. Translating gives CASSEGRGLFAGELFF.